A selection of T cell receptor beta chains follows, all from one sample in a study of blood T cell repertoires in COVID-19. Repertoires were generated with immunoSEQ multiplex PCR, while TCRdb's copy carries only in-frame clones and drops some. The profile shows over 60,000 clones, around four fifths of them singletons. Sequencing was carried out using peripheral blood. The receptors shown here come from a human donor in a cohort sampled during active COVID-19. CDR3s include the opening cysteine and the closing phenylalanine or tryptophan. A D gene is named only where the DNA matches it firmly. Part of the rows lack a size; the others show once, few, many or a class for expanded clones.

j_gene,abundance,v_gene,d_gene,CDR3aa,CDR3nt
TRBJ1-3,.,TRBV27,.,CASSAKGLHQSAPSGNTIYF,TGTGCCAGCAGCGCCAAGGGGCTCCACCAAAGCGCCCCCTCTGGAAACACCATATATTTT
TRBJ1-5,.,TRBV5-4,.,CASSFGPPTGNQPQHF,TGTGCCAGCAGCTTTGGTCCCCCGACAGGCAATCAGCCCCAGCATTTT
TRBJ2-2,.,TRBV7-2,TRBD2,CASSLGLAGYTGELFF,TGTGCCAGCAGCTTAGGGCTAGCGGGGTACACCGGGGAGCTGTTTTTT
TRBJ1-2,.,TRBV29-1,.,CSVPRGGGYTF,TGCAGCGTCCCCCGGGGAGGGGGCTACACCTTC
TRBJ2-2,.,TRBV4-1,.,CASSREGGLNTGELFF,TGCGCCAGCAGCCGGGAGGGGGGGCTGAACACCGGGGAGCTGTTTTTT
TRBJ2-7,.,TRBV5-1,.,CASSQDRYYEQYF,TGCGCCAGCAGCCAGGATCGTTACTACGAGCAGTACTTC
TRBJ1-2,.,TRBV5-6,.,CASSTPGHETDTF,TGTGCCAGCAGCACACCGGGACACGAGACAGACACCTTC
TRBJ2-3,few,TRBV5-1,TRBD1,CASSSGQGLDTQYF,TGCGCCAGCAGCTCCGGACAGGGCTTAGATACGCAGTATTTT
TRBJ2-1,.,TRBV5-4,TRBD2,CATRSKTGRDYLGRQFF,TGTGCCACCCGCAGTAAAACTGGGCGGGACTACCTGGGGAGGCAGTTCTTC
TRBJ1-2,.,TRBV6-1,.,CASSEFPGYGYTF,TGTGCCAGCAGTGAATTCCCAGGCTATGGCTACACCTTC
TRBJ1-3,few,TRBV4-3,.,CASSQEQSSGNTIYF,TGCGCCAGCAGCCAGGAACAGAGCTCTGGAAACACCATATATTTT
TRBJ1-5,once,TRBV3-1/TRBV3-2,.,CASSQNLENQPQHF,TGTGCCAGCAGCCAAAATCTCGAGAATCAGCCCCAGCATTTT
TRBJ1-1,.,TRBV14,.,CASSQEGPMNTEAFF,TGTGCCAGCAGCCAAGAGGGGCCCATGAACACTGAAGCTTTCTTT
TRBJ2-1,.,TRBV2,.,CASSGAGFEQFF,TGTGCCAGCAGTGGGGCAGGTTTCGAGCAGTTCTTC
TRBJ1-5,.,TRBV19,.,CASSIAGYSNQPQHF,TGTGCCAGTAGTATTGCGGGCTATAGCAATCAGCCCCAGCATTTT
TRBJ2-7,.,TRBV18,.,CASSPFSGDVSYEQYF,TGTGCCAGCTCACCCTTTAGCGGAGATGTCTCCTACGAGCAGTACTTC
TRBJ2-3,.,TRBV10-3,TRBD2,CAIAAGAPSTDTQYF,TGTGCCATTGCAGCGGGGGCACCTAGCACAGATACGCAGTATTTT
TRBJ2-7,many,TRBV11-2,TRBD2,CASSLGAGGYEQYF,TGTGCCAGCAGCTTAGGGGCGGGGGGCTACGAGCAGTACTTC
TRBJ2-2,.,TRBV29-1,TRBD2,CSVEVAGRDTGELFF,TGCAGCGTTGAAGTGGCGGGGAGGGACACCGGGGAGCTGTTTTTT
TRBJ2-3,.,TRBV5-1,TRBD2,CASSQGTSGNTDTQYF,TGCGCCAGCAGCCAGGGGACTAGCGGGAACACAGATACGCAGTATTTT
TRBJ1-2,.,TRBV28,.,CASKQRGANYGYTF,TGTGCCAGCAAACAGCGGGGAGCTAACTATGGCTACACCTTC
TRBJ1-4,.,TRBV5-6,.,CASSPTAGEKLFF,TGTGCCAGCAGCCCTACCGCGGGGGAAAAACTGTTTTTT
TRBJ1-1,.,TRBV30,.,CAWSPPTGWAFF,TGTGCCTGGAGCCCCCCCACAGGGTGGGCTTTCTTT
TRBJ1-2,few,TRBV6-5,TRBD1,CASSRRQGAYGYTF,TGTGCCAGCAGCCGTCGCCAGGGGGCCTATGGCTACACCTTC
TRBJ2-3,.,TRBV3-1/TRBV3-2,.,CASSHQGPDTQYF,TGTGCCAGCAGCCATCAGGGGCCAGATACGCAGTATTTT
TRBJ2-7,.,TRBV12-3/TRBV12-4,TRBD1,CASSLWDREQYF,TGTGCCAGCAGTTTATGGGACAGGGAGCAGTACTTC